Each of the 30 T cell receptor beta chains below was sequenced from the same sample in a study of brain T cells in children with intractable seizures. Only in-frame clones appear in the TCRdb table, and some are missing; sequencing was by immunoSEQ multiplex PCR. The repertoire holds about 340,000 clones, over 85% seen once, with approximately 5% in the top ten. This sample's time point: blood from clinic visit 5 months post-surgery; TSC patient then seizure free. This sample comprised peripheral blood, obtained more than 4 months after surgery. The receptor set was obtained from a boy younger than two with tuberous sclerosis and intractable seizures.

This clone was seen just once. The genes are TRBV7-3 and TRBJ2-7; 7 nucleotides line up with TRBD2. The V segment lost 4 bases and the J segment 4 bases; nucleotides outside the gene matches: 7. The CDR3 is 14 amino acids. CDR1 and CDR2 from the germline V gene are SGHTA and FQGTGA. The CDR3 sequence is CASSSPSGIYEQYF. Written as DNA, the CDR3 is TGTGCCAGCAGCTCCCCTAGCGGCATTTACGAGCAGTACTTC.

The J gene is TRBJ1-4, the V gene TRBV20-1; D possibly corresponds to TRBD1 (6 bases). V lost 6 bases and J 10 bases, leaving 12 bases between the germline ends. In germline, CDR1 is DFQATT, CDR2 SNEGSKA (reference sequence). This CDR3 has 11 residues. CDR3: CSAGGRGKLFF. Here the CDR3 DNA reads TGCAGTGCGGGGGGCCGAGGAAAACTGTTTTTT.

The chain's CDR3 is CASRPEGGKDNYGYTF. The CDR3 DNA is TGCGCCAGCAGACCCGAGGGGGGAAAGGATAACTATGGCTACACCTTC. This chain uses TRBV5-1 with TRBJ1-2; D might be TRBD1 (6 bases). The CDR3 spans 16 residues. CDR1 and CDR2 (germline): SGHRS, YFSETQ. Deletions cut 5 bases from V and 1 base from J, with 18 bases between.

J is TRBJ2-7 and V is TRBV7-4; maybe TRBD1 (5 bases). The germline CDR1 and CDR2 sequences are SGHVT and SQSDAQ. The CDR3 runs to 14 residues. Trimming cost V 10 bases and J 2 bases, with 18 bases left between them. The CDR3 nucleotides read TGTGCCACCTTAGGGGAAAAGAAGACCTACGAGCAGTACTTC. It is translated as CATLGEKKTYEQYF. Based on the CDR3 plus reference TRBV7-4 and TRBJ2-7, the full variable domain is GAGVSQSPRYKVAKRGRDVALRCDSISGHVTLYWYRQTLGQGSEVLTYSQSDAQRDKSGRPSGRFSAERPERSVSTLKIQRTEQGDSAVYLCATLGEKKTYEQYFGPGTRLTVT.

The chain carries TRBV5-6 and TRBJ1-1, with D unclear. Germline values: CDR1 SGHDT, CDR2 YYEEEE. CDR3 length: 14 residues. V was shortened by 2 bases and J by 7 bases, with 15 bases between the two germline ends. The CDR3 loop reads CASSLNARELEAFF. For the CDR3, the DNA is TGTGCCAGCAGCTTAAATGCTCGGGAACTTGAAGCTTTCTTT.

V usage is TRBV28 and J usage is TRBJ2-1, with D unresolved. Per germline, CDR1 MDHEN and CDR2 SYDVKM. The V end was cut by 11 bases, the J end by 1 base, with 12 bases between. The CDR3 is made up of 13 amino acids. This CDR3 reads CAAREPSYNEQFF. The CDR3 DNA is TGTGCCGCGAGAGAGCCATCCTACAATGAGCAGTTCTTC.

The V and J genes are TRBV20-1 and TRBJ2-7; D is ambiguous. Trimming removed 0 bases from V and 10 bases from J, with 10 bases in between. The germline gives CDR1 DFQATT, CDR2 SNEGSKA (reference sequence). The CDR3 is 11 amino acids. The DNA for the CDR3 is TGCAGTGCTAGAGATTTTCAGGTCCAGTACTTC. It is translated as CSARDFQVQYF.

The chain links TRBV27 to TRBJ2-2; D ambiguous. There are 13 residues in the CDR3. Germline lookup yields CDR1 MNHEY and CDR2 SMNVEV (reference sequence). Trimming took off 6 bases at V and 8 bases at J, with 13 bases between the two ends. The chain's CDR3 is CASSPFVVGELFF. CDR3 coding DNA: TGTGCCAGCAGCCCTTTTGTTGTGGGGGAGCTGTTTTTT.

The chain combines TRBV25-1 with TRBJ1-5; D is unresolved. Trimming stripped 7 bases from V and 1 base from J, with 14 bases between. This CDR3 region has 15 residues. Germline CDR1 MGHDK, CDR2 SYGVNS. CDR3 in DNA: TGTGCCAGCACGGGTTCCATAGAGAGCAATCAGCCCCAGCATTTT. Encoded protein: CASTGSIESNQPQHF.

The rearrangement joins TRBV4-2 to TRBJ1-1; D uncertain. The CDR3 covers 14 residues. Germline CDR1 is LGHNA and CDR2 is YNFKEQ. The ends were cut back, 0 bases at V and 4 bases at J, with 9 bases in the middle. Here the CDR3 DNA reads TGTGCCAGCAGCCAAGATTCCGCGTCCACTGAAGCTTTCTTT. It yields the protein CASSQDSASTEAFF.

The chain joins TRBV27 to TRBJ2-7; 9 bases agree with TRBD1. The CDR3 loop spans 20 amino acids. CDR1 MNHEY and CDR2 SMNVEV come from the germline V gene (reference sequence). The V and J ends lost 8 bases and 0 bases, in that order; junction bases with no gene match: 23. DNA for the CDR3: TGTGCCAGCGGAAATTCTCCGGGACAGGGTATTGCTCAATACTCCTACGAGCAGTACTTC. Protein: CASGNSPGQGIAQYSYEQYF.

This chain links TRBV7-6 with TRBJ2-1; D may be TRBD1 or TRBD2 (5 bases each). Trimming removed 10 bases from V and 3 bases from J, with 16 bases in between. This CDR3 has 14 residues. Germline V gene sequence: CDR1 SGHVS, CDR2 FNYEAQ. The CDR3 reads CATRGTPDYNEQFF. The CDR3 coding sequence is TGTGCCACCCGAGGGACCCCCGACTACAATGAGCAGTTCTTC.

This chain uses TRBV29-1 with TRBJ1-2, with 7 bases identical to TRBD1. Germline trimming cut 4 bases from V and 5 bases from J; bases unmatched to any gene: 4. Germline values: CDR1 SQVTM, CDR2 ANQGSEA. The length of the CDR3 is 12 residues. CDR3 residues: CSVGQGQYGYTF. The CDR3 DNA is TGCAGCGTTGGACAGGGTCAATATGGCTACACCTTC.

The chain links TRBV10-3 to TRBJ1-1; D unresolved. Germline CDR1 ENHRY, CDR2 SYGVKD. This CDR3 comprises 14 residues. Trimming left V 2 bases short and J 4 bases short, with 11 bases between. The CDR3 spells CAISEPNVVTEAFF. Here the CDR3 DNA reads TGTGCCATCAGTGAGCCCAACGTGGTCACTGAAGCTTTCTTT.

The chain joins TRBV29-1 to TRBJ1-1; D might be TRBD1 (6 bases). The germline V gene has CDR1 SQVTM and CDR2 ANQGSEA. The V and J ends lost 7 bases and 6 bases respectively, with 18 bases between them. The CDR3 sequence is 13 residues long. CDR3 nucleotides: TGCAGCGACCCGATGACAGGTATCCCTGAAGCTTTCTTT. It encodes CSDPMTGIPEAFF.

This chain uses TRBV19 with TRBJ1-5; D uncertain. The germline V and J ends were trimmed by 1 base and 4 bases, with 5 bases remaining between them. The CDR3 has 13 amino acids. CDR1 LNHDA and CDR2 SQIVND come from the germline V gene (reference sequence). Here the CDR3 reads CASSIAMNQPQHF. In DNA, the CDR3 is TGTGCCAGTAGTATAGCTATGAATCAGCCCCAGCATTTT.

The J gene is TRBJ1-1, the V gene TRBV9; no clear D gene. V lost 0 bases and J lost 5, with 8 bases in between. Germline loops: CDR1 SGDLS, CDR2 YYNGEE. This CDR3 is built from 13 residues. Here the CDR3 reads CASSVGEWTEAFF. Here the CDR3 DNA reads TGTGCCAGCAGCGTAGGGGAATGGACTGAAGCTTTCTTT.

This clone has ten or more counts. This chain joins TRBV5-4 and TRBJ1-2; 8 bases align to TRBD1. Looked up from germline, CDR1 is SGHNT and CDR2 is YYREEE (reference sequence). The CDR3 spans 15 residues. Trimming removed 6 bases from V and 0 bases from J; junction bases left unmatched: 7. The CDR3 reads CASKQGGPTNYGYTF. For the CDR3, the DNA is TGTGCCAGCAAACAGGGGGGGCCTACTAACTATGGCTACACCTTC.

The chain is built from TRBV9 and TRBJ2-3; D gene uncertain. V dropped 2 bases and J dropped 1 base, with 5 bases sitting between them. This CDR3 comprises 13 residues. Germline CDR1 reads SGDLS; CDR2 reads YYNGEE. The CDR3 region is CASSVLGTDTQYF. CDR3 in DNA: TGTGCCAGCAGCGTTTTAGGCACAGATACGCAGTATTTT.

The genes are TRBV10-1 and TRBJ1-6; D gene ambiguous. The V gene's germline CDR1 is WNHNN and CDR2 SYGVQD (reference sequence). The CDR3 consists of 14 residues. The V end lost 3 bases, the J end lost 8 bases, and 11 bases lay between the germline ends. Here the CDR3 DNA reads TGCGCCAGCAGTGACCATTTCAATTATTCACCCCTCCACTTT. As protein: CASSDHFNYSPLHF.

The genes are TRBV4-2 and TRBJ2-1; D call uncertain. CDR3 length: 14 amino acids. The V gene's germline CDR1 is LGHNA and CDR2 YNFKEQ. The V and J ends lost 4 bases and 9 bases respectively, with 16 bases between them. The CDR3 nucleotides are TGTGCCAGCAGCCTCCTCCGAACTGACGGTGAGCAGTTCTTC. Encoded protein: CASSLLRTDGEQFF.

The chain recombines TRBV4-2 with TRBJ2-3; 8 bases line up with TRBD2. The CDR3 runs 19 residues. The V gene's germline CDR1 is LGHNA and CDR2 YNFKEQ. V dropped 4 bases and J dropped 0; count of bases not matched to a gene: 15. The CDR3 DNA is TGTGCCAGCAGCCCGCCGACCAGCGGGGGCCCTTTTAGCACAGATACGCAGTATTTT. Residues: CASSPPTSGGPFSTDTQYF.

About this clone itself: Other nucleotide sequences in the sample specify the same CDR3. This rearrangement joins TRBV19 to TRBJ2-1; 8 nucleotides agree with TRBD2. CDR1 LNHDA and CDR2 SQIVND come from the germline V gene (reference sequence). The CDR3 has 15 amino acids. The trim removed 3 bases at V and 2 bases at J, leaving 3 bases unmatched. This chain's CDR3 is CASSIAGGTYNEQFF. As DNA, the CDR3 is TGTGCCAGTAGTATCGCGGGGGGCACCTACAATGAGCAGTTCTTC.

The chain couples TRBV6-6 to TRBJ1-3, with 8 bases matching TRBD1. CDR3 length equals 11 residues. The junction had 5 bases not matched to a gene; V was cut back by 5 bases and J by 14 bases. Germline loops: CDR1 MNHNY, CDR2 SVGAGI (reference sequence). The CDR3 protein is CASSELDRVYF. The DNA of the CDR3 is TGTGCCAGCAGTGAGTTGGACAGGGTATATTTT.

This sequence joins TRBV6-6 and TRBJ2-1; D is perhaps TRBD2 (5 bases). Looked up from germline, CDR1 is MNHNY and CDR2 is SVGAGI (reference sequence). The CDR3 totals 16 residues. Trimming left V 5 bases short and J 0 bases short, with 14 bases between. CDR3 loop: CASSTTGIGSYNEQFF. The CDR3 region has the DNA TGTGCCAGCAGTACTACGGGAATCGGCTCCTACAATGAGCAGTTCTTC.

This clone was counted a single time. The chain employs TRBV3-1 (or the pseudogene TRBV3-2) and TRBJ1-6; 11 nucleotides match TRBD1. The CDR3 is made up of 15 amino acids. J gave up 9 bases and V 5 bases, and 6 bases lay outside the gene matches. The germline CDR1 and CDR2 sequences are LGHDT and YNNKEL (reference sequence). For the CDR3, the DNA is TGTGCCAGCAGCGGACAGGGGGCAGGGCGTTCACCCCTCCACTTT. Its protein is CASSGQGAGRSPLHF.

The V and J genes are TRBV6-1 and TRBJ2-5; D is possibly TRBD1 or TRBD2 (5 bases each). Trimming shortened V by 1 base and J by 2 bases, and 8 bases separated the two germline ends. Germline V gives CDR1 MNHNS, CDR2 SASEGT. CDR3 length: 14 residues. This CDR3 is CASSEGWGQETQYF. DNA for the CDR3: TGTGCCAGCAGTGAAGGATGGGGGCAAGAGACCCAGTACTTC.

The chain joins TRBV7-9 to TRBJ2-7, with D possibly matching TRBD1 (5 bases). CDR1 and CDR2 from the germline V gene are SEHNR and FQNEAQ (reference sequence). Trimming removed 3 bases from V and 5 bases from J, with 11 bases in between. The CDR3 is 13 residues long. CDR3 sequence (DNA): TGTGCCAGCAGCTTGGTAGGGGCCCACGAGCAGTACTTC. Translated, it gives CASSLVGAHEQYF.

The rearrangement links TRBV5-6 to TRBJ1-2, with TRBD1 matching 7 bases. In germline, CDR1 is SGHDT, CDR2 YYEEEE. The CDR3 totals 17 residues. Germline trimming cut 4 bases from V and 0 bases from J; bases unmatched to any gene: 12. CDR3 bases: TGTGCCAGCAGCCAACTCGACAGGGACCTTACTAACTATGGCTACACCTTC. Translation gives CASSQLDRDLTNYGYTF.

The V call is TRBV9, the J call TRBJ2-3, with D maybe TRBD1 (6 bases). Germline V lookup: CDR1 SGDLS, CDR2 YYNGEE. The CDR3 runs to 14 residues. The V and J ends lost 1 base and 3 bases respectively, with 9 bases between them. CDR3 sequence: CASSVSQGTDTQYF. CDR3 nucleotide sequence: TGTGCCAGCAGCGTAAGTCAGGGGACAGATACGCAGTATTTT. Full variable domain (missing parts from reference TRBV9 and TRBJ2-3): DSGVTQTPKHLITATGQRVTLRCSPRSGDLSVYWYQQSLDQGLQFLIQYYNGEERAKGNILERFSAQQFPDLHSELNLSSLELGDSALYFCASSVSQGTDTQYFGPGTRLTVL.